This T cell receptor beta chain was captured in a study of control samples from healthy donors and cancer patients. Clones were read by immunoSEQ multiplex PCR, and TCRdb kept only the in-frame ones, dropping some. The sample has about 140,000 clones, about 91% seen once; the top ten hold approximately 1.8%. CDR3 length equals 15 residues. Between the trimmed V and J ends, which lost 2 bases and 2 bases, there was a span of 10 bases. Looked up from germline, CDR1 is KGHSH and CDR2 is LQKENI. Specimen: blood. The gene calls are TRBV18 and TRBJ1-5; the D gene is possibly TRBD1 (5 bases). The origin of this receptor is a man younger than 30 in good health. CDR3 in amino acids: CASSPKGTRNQPQHF. CDR3 bases: TGTGCCAGCTCACCAAAGGGGACCCGCAATCAGCCCCAGCATTTT.